This entry concerns a single T cell receptor (beta chain). The sample belongs to a study of blood T cell repertoires in COVID-19. Original methodology: Estimation of nucleated cell counts was performed using reference gene primer amplification. Clones were sequenced by immunoSEQ multiplex PCR, and TCRdb holds only the in-frame ones, with some missing. V and J calls and clone size are those listed in that table; D and trimming were worked out from the DNA. The data hold tens of thousands of clones, with roughly 85% observed a single time. This CDR3 region has 15 residues. The sample consisted of peripheral blood. The sequence derives from a human donor in a cohort sampled during active COVID-19. The rearrangement uses TRBV21-1 and TRBJ1-1; the tabulated D call, TRBD1, remains unverified against the DNA. TRBV21-1 is a listed pseudogene. CDR3 sequence (DNA): TGTGCCAGCAGCAAAGGTGGGGGCAGGGGTACTGAAGCTTTCTTT. It yields the protein CASSKGGGRGTEAFF.